This T cell receptor beta chain was documented in a study of vaccination and CD4 T cells after COVID-19. Treatment: approximately 11-day PBMC culture with coronavirus spike peptide pools or control peptides (ViraFEST assay). This clonotype was recorded a few times. Its antigen remains unidentified. CD4+ T cells that had been cultured provided DNA sequenced with the Oncomine TCR Beta short-read assay. CD4+ T cells were cultured, and genomic DNA was extracted from them. Using its own MiXCR run on the PCR reads, TCRdb lists one record per CDR3 protein. The table lists over 15,000 distinct CDR3 sequences, 31% of them singletons. This receptor was identified in a human donor with COVID-19. Sequencing was performed on cultured CD4+ T cells from blood.

This chain's CDR3 is CASTLGGTGGEKLFF. The CDR3 nucleotides are TGTGCCAGCACCCTGGGAGGGACAGGAGGTGAAAAACTGTTTTTT. The chain carries TRBV28 and TRBJ1-4; 8 bases align to TRBD1. The germline V gene has CDR1 MDHEN and CDR2 SYDVKM. The CDR3 spans 15 residues. V dropped 7 bases and J dropped 7; count of bases not matched to a gene: 11.